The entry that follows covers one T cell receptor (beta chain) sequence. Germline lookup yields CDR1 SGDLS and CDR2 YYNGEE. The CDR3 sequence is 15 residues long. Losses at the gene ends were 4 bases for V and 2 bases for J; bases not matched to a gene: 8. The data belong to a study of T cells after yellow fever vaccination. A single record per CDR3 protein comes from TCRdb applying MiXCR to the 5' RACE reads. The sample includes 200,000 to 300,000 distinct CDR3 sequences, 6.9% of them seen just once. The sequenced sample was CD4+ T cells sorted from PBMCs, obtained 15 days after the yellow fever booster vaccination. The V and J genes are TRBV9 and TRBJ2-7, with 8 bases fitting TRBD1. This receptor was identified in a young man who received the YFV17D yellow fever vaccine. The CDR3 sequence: CASSREGQAAYEQYF. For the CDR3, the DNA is TGTGCCAGCAGCCGAGAGGGACAGGCGGCCTACGAGCAGTACTTC.